Listed below are T cell receptor beta chains from one sample, sequenced in a study of identical twins. TCRdb processed the 5' RACE reads anew with MiXCR; each CDR3 protein has one entry. Here the sample spans a few hundred thousand distinct CDR3 sequences, about 8% being singletons. Separately, the same data were catalogued under a study of yellow fever vaccine responses in identical twins.

Sequencing used memory (CD45RO+) T cells sorted from blood. Receptors originate from a woman aged 18-29 years in good health. The conserved cysteine and the conserved F or W are not part of the CDR3 here.

V,J,CDR3
TRBV4-1,TRBJ2-1,ASSQVSGTYNEQF
TRBV7-9,TRBJ2-2,ASSLLGDSPNTGELF
TRBV10-3,TRBJ2-5,AISAGSQETQY
TRBV6-4,TRBJ1-1,ASRGQGNAEAF
TRBV28,TRBJ2-3,ASSPRDRPTDTQY
TRBV6-4,TRBJ1-2,ASSDEGVHGYT
TRBV6-5,TRBJ2-1,ASSSGTSGRSPHEQF
TRBV4-1,TRBJ1-3,ASSPTTGGFGNTIY
TRBV24-1,TRBJ2-3,ATSDRPSQGVADTQY
TRBV20-1,TRBJ2-1,SAPVWGGWDEQF
TRBV20-1,TRBJ2-1,SARDGVATGNEQF
TRBV4-2,TRBJ2-7,ASSQAGLAGATYEQY
TRBV20-1,TRBJ2-3,SARISVNTDTQY
TRBV11-3,TRBJ2-3,ASSLAFTSGSSDTQY
TRBV10-2,TRBJ2-2,ATSWGSNTGELF
TRBV9,TRBJ2-6,ASSAEAGAVGANVLT
TRBV3-1,TRBJ1-6,ASSRDRGYDSPLH
TRBV5-1,TRBJ2-7,ASSFQGQNYEQY
TRBV7-6,TRBJ2-3,ASSLAVASEGDTQY
TRBV12-3/TRBV12-4,TRBJ2-1,ASTPAGAPTGQF
TRBV6-1,TRBJ2-6,ASKPYSGANVLT
TRBV12-3/TRBV12-4,TRBJ2-3,ASTQGPRYSTDTQY
TRBV20-1,TRBJ1-1,SASGQNTEAF
TRBV4-1,TRBJ2-3,ASSQDGGPRDTQY
TRBV12-3/TRBV12-4,TRBJ1-6,ASSFGGNSPLH
TRBV14,TRBJ2-4,ASSPSGGSNIQY
TRBV11-2,TRBJ2-3,ASSLGRGTSTDTQY
TRBV2,TRBJ2-2,ASSAAGELF
TRBV24-1,TRBJ1-2,ATSDTDNYYGYT
TRBV7-2,TRBJ2-3,ASQARPSGTDTQY
TRBV10-3,TRBJ1-1,AISRSGNTEAF
TRBV7-3,TRBJ1-2,ASSEPGKAGYT
TRBV7-2,TRBJ1-2,ASRLSGVGYT
TRBV7-9,TRBJ1-4,ASRRDGGDEKLF
TRBV3-1,TRBJ2-7,ASSQASSYEQY
TRBV9,TRBJ1-1,ASSVGVDMNTEAF
TRBV2,TRBJ2-5,ASSLWAEETQY
TRBV12-3/TRBV12-4,TRBJ1-1,ASSLNKNTEAF
TRBV18,TRBJ2-5,ASSPSEKKETQY
TRBV10-3,TRBJ2-2,AISESERDPSGELF
TRBV2,TRBJ2-1,ASSEIGAAGGKGEQF
TRBV20-1,TRBJ2-3,SARLAGGRDTQY
TRBV7-9,TRBJ2-1,ASSSPKTRSYDNEQF
TRBV5-1,TRBJ2-2,ASSLRVRLEGTGELF
TRBV6-1,TRBJ2-2,ASSSRTDNTGELF
TRBV12-3/TRBV12-4,TRBJ2-1,ASSLAASGRNYNEQF
TRBV9,TRBJ2-1,ASSVDPGEANEQF
TRBV3-1,TRBJ1-2,ATSQDLGRSYGYT
TRBV28,TRBJ2-1,ASSDWTGGNEQF
TRBV27,TRBJ1-4,ASSSLTAWTGDDEKLF